This TCR beta chain was documented in a study of cytomegalovirus exposure and HLA in healthy donors. Study-level results: Published work reported that the classifier diagnosed cytomegalovirus status with high specificity and sensitivity. Presence/absence analyses treated sequencing depth as roughly uniform across donors.

This CDR3 contains 15 residues. Germline V gene sequence: CDR1 SGHTA, CDR2 FQGNSA. The V end lost 5 bases, the J end lost 0 bases, and 14 bases lay between the germline ends. The PCR made use of 60 Vbeta and 13 Jbeta primers. Sequencing was performed with immunoSEQ multiplex PCR; in TCRdb, only in-frame clones are kept and a portion is missing. Altogether about 130,000 clones are present, around four fifths being singletons, with the ten largest covering 11%. To note about this clone: What it recognizes is unknown.

V gene TRBV7-2 combines with J gene TRBJ2-7; a possible D gene is TRBD2 (6 bases). The source of this sequence is a man aged 30 to 39 in good health and CMV-seropositive. Material for sequencing was PBMCs. The CDR3, as DNA: TGTGCCAGCAGCGCAGCGGGCTGGAGCTCCTACGAGCAGTACTTC. It specifies CASSAAGWSSYEQYF.